This T cell receptor beta chain was observed in a study of cytomegalovirus exposure and HLA in healthy donors. Study information: The study's early data release held some 85 million unique TCRs from HLA-typed donors. Genotyping of 430 or so donors showed that roughly 80% belonged to the Caucasian-associated ancestry cluster.

The PCR was carried out with 60 Vbeta primers and 13 Jbeta primers. TCRdb's copy holds only in-frame clones and misses some; the assay was immunoSEQ multiplex PCR. The sample lists about 140,000 clones, around 75% occurring once. Only a few counts were recorded for this clone. Its antigen is currently unknown. Regarding the study as a whole: At a 0.05 false discovery rate, a later analysis found around 15,000 TCR beta sequences to be associated with HLA alleles.

The sequenced sample consisted of PBMCs. This TCR was recovered from a woman aged 25-40 years in good health and CMV-seronegative.

The CDR3 region is CASSLLQGVDTQYF. The CDR3 region has the DNA TGTGCCAGCAGCTTACTACAGGGGGTGGATACGCAGTATTTT. This chain uses TRBV7-9 with TRBJ2-3; 8 nucleotides match TRBD1. Germline lookup yields CDR1 SEHNR and CDR2 FQNEAQ (reference sequence). This CDR3 region has 14 residues. V lost 2 bases to trimming and J lost 6 bases; unmatched junction nucleotides: 4.